This paragraph covers one T cell receptor (beta chain) sequence. This CDR3 comprises 14 residues. The germline V gene encodes CDR1 PRHDT and CDR2 FYEKMQ (reference sequence). V lost 2 bases to trimming and J lost 4 bases, with 9 bases between them. The data were obtained in a study of cytomegalovirus exposure and HLA in healthy donors. The protocol was immunoSEQ multiplex PCR, while the TCRdb copy is restricted to in-frame clones and leaves out a portion. The sample holds around 34,000 clones, 85% to 95% seen once. This receptor was obtained from a young man in good health and CMV-seronegative. The sequencing input was PBMCs. The chain is built from TRBV13 and TRBJ1-3; the D is unclear. The CDR3 DNA sequence: TGTGCCAGCAGCTTATCAGGCTCCGGAAACACCATATATTTT. Translating gives CASSLSGSGNTIYF.